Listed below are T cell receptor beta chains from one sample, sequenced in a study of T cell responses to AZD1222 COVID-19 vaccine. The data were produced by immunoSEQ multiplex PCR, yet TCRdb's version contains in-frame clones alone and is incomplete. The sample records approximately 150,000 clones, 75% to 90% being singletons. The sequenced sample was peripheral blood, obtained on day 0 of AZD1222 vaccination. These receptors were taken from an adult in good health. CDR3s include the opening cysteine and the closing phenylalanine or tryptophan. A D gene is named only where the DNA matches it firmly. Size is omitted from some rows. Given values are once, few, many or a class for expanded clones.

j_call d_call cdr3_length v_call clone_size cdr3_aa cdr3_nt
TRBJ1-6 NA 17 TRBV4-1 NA CASSQAGYGDNNSPLHF TGCGCCAGCAGCCAAGCCGGCTATGGGGATAATAATTCACCCCTCCACTTT
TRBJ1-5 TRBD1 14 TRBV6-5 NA CASTPGQADQPQHF TGTGCCAGCACCCCGGGACAGGCGGATCAGCCCCAGCATTTT
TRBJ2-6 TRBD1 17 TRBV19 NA CASSIGTGQSGANVLTF TGTGCCAGTAGTATAGGGACAGGCCAGTCTGGGGCCAACGTCCTGACTTTC
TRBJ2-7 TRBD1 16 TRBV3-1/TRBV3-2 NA CASSLTPGQGPYEQYF TGTGCCAGCAGTCTGACCCCGGGACAGGGACCCTACGAGCAGTACTTC
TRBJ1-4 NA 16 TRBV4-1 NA CASSLTAGGVSEKLFF TGCGCCAGCAGCCTGACAGCGGGTGGGGTGAGTGAAAAACTGTTTTTT
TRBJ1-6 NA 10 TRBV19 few CASGHSPLHF TGTGCCAGCGGTCATTCACCCCTCCACTTT
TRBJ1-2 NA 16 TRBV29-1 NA CSVEDLRVPPNYGYTF TGCAGCGTTGAAGATCTACGGGTCCCACCTAACTATGGCTACACCTTC
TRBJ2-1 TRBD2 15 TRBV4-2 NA CASSQPSGTGDEQFF TGTGCCAGCAGCCAACCTAGCGGGACCGGCGATGAGCAGTTCTTC
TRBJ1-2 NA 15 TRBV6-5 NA CASSGGPINNYGYTF TGTGCCAGCAGCGGGGGACCGATAAATAACTATGGCTACACCTTC
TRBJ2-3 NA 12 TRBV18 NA CASSPFLDTQYF TGTGCCAGCTCACCATTCTTGGATACGCAGTATTTT
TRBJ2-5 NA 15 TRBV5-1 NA CASSSAIAEVETQYF TGCGCCAGCAGTTCCGCTATAGCGGAGGTGGAGACCCAGTACTTC
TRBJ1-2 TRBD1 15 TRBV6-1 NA CASSEGTVSFYGYTF TGTGCCAGCAGTGAGGGGACAGTCAGTTTTTATGGCTACACCTTC
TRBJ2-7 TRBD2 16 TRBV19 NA CASRDQGLAGTYEQYF TGTGCCAGTAGGGATCAAGGACTAGCGGGAACCTACGAGCAGTACTTC
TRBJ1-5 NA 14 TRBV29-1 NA CSVWDRYSNQPQHF TGCAGCGTGTGGGACCGCTATAGCAATCAGCCCCAGCATTTT
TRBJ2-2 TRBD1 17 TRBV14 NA CASSQGRGRLNTGELFF TGTGCCAGCAGCCAAGGAAGGGGGCGGCTGAACACCGGGGAGCTGTTTTTT
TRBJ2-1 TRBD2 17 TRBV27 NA CASRNPGTSGIYNEQFF TGTGCCAGCAGAAACCCGGGGACTAGCGGGATTTACAATGAGCAGTTCTTC
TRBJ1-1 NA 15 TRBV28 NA CASRKSTGRNTEAFF TGTGCCAGCAGGAAATCAACAGGGAGGAACACTGAAGCTTTCTTT
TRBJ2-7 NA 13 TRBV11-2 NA CASQRAGSYEQYF TGTGCCAGCCAAAGAGCGGGTTCCTACGAGCAGTACTTC
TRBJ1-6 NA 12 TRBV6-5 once CASRGTLPPLHF TGTGCCAGCAGGGGGACGCTTCCACCCCTCCACTTT
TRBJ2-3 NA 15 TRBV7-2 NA CASSFRRSGTDTQYF TGTGCCAGCAGCTTCCGGCGGTCCGGCACAGATACGCAGTATTTT
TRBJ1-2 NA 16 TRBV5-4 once CASSLNRNAALYGYTF TGTGCCAGCAGCTTGAACAGGAATGCTGCCCTCTATGGCTACACCTTC
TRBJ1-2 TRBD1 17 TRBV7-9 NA CASSNRQGARIDYGYTF TGTGCCAGCAGCAACCGACAGGGGGCAAGGATTGACTATGGCTACACCTTC